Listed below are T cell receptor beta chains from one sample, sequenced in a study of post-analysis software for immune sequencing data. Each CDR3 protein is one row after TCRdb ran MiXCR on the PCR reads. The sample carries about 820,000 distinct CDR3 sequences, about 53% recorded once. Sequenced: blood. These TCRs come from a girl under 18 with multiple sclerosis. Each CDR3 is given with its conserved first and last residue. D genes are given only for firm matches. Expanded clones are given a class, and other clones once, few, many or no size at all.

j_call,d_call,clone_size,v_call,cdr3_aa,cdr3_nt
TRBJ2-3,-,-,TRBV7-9,CASNWGSSTDTQYF,TGTGCCAGCAATTGGGGAAGTAGCACAGATACGCAGTATTTT
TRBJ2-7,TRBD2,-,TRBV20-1,CSALPGLAGGAYEQYF,TGCAGTGCTCTACCGGGACTAGCGGGGGGAGCCTACGAGCAGTACTTC
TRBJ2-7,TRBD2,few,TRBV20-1,CSARPTGRRGRAKRYEQYF,TGCAGTGCTAGACCGACAGGTCGCCGCGGGAGGGCCAAGCGCTACGAGCAGTACTTC
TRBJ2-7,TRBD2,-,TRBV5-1,CASSVHGLDYEQYF,TGCGCCAGCAGCGTACACGGACTAGACTACGAGCAGTACTTC
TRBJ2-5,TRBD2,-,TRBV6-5,CASTSGGTQYF,TGTGCCAGCACTAGCGGGGGGACCCAGTACTTC
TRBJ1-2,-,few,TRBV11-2,CASSPASGIPYGYTF,TGTGCCAGCAGCCCTGCGTCGGGGATACCCTATGGCTACACCTTC
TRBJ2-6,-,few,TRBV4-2,CASSQTGTGANVLTF,TGTGCCAGCAGCCAGACAGGTACTGGGGCCAACGTCCTGACTTTC
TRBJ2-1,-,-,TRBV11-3,CASSHSLATKAYNEQFF,TGTGCCAGCAGCCACTCCCTAGCGACCAAGGCCTACAATGAGCAGTTCTTC
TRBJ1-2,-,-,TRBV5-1,CASSTGGVDYGYTF,TGCGCCAGCAGCACCGGCGGGGTAGACTATGGCTACACCTTC
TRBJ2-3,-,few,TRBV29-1,CSVEGWASDTQYF,TGCAGCGTTGAAGGGTGGGCTTCCGATACGCAGTATTTT
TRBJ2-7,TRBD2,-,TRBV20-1,CSAPRTSGSYEQYF,TGCAGTGCTCCCCGGACTAGCGGAAGCTACGAGCAGTACTTC
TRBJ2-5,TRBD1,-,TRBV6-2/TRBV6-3,CASSPPTGGETQYF,TGTGCCAGCAGTCCTCCAACAGGGGGGGAGACCCAGTACTTC
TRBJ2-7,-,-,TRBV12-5,CASGLVLLGSTYEQYF,TGTGCTAGTGGTTTGGTACTATTGGGCAGTACCTACGAGCAGTACTTC
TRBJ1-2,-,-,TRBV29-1,CSVGTLAGNYGYTF,TGCAGCGTTGGAACCCTGGCCGGAAACTATGGCTACACCTTC
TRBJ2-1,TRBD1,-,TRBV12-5,CASGLVTGVRSNEQFF,TGTGCTAGTGGTTTGGTGACAGGGGTTAGGTCGAATGAGCAGTTCTTC
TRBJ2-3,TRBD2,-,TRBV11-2,CASTLSWTSGSTDTQYF,TGTGCCAGCACCTTGAGCTGGACTAGCGGTAGCACAGATACGCAGTATTTT
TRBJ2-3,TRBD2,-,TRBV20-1,CSASASGRFGSTDTQYF,TGCAGTGCTAGTGCTAGCGGGAGGTTCGGGTCCACAGATACGCAGTATTTT
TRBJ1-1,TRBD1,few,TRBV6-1,CASSEPPGQGGTEAFF,TGTGCCAGCAGTGAACCTCCGGGACAGGGAGGTACTGAAGCTTTCTTT
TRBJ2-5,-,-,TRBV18,CASSPDLSVGETQYF,TGTGCCAGCTCACCAGATCTGAGCGTAGGAGAGACCCAGTACTTC
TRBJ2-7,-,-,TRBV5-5,CASSPDRAGITYEQYF,TGTGCCAGCAGCCCTGACAGGGCGGGAATTACCTACGAGCAGTACTTC
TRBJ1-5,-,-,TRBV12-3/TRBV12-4,CASRYREEQPQHF,TGTGCCAGCAGGTACAGGGAGGAGCAGCCCCAGCATTTT
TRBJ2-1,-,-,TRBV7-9,CASSLVVREAEQFF,TGTGCCAGCAGCTTAGTAGTCCGGGAAGCTGAGCAGTTCTTC
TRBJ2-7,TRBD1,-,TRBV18,CASSGGQGFDEQYF,TGTGCCAGCTCGGGCGGACAGGGGTTCGACGAGCAGTACTTC
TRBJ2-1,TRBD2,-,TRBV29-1,CSGLLAGGSDEQFF,TGCAGCGGTCTACTAGCGGGAGGGAGCGATGAGCAGTTCTTC
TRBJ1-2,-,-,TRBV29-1,CSVENRDPYGYTF,TGCAGCGTTGAAAACAGGGATCCCTATGGCTACACCTTC
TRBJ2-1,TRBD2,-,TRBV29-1,CSAILAAPSYNEQFF,TGCAGCGCCATACTAGCGGCTCCATCCTACAATGAGCAGTTCTTC
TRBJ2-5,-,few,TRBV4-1,CASSQDGASGLQETQYF,TGCGCCAGCAGCCAAGATGGGGCGAGCGGGCTGCAAGAGACCCAGTACTTC
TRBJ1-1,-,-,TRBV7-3,CASSLGAGSAEAFF,TGTGCCAGCAGCTTAGGAGCAGGGAGCGCTGAAGCTTTCTTT
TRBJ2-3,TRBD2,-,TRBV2,CASSGGASGGLDTQYF,TGTGCCAGCAGTGGGGGGGCTAGCGGGGGGCTGGATACGCAGTATTTT
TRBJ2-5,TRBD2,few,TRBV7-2,CASSSGLAGEVETQYF,TGTGCCAGCAGCTCGGGACTAGCGGGAGAGGTTGAGACCCAGTACTTC
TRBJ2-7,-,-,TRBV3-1,CASTNLPGANYEQYF,TGTGCCAGCACCAATCTCCCAGGGGCCAACTACGAGCAGTACTTC
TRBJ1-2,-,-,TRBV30,CAWRVRTNYGYTF,TGTGCCTGGAGGGTCCGTACTAACTATGGCTACACCTTC
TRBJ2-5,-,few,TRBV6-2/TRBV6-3,CASKVDGSEYGQYF,TGTGCCAGCAAGGTCGACGGCAGTGAGTACGGGCAGTACTTC
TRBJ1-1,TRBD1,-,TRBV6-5,CASSRTGGELITEAFF,TGTGCCAGCAGCCGGACAGGGGGCGAGCTTATCACTGAAGCTTTCTTT
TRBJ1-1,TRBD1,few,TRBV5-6,CASSSTGTGEYEAFF,TGTGCCAGCAGCTCCACCGGGACAGGAGAGTATGAAGCTTTCTTT
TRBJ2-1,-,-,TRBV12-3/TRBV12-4,CASSFGKGANEQFF,TGTGCCAGCAGTTTCGGAAAGGGAGCTAATGAGCAGTTCTTC
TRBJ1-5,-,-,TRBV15,CATSRVSQPQHF,TGTGCCACCAGCAGAGTTTCTCAGCCCCAGCATTTT